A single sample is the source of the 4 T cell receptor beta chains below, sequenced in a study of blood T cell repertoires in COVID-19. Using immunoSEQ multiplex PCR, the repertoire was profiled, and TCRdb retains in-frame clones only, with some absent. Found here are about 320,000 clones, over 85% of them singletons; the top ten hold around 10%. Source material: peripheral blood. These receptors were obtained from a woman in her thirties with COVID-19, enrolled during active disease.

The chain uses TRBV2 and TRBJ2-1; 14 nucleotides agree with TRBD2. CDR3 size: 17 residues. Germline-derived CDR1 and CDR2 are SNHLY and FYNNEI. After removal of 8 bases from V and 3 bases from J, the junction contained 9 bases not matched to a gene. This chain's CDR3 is CASPRTSGGSSYNEQFF. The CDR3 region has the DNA TGTGCCAGCCCACGGACTAGCGGGGGGTCTAGCTACAATGAGCAGTTCTTC.

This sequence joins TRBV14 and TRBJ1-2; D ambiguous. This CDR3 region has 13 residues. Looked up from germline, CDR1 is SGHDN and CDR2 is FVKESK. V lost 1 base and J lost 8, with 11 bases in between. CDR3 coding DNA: TGTGCCAGCAGCCAAGTTGTTTTGGGCGGCTACACCTTC. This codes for CASSQVVLGGYTF. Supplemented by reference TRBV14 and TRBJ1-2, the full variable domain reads EAGVTQFPSHSVIEKGQTVTLRCDPISGHDNLYWYRRVMGKEIKFLLHFVKESKQDESGMPNNRFLAERTGGTYSTLKVQPAELEDSGVYFCASSQVVLGGYTFGSGTRLTVV.

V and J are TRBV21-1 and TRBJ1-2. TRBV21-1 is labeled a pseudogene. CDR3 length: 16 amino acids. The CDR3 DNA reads TGTGCCAGCAGCAATCGGGAAGGCCGAGCTAACTATGGCTACACCTTC. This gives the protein CASSNREGRANYGYTF.

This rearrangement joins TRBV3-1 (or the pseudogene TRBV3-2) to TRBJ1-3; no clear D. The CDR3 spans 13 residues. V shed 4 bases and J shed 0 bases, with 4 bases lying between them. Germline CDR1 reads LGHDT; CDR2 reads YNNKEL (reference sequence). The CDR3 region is CASSPYSGNTIYF. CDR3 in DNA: TGTGCCAGCAGCCCCTACTCTGGAAACACCATATATTTT.